The 29 T cell receptor beta chains given below trace back to one sample, sequenced in a study of beta chain features in type 1 diabetes listed by TCRdb under 2018. The library relied on the immunoSEQ multiplex PCR assay. The entire amount of isolated RNA was reverse transcribed using the High Capacity cDNA Reverse Transcription Kit, so the sequenced TCRB transcripts were expressed ones. TCRdb mirrors the immuneACCESS table, restricted to in-frame sequences. Some clones are absent from its copies; in checked studies, under half trace to an unresolved V gene, and the reason for the others is unknown. Counted in this sample were 130,000 to 150,000 clones; approximately 9.2% of them appeared once. Together, the top ten hold about 0.61% of the sample. Sequencing was performed on central memory CD4+ T cells from blood. These receptor sequences come from a man between 18 and 35 years old in good health.

The table lists this clone with a few counts. The rearrangement links TRBV7-2 to TRBJ2-3; unclear D gene. V was shortened by 2 bases and J by 2 bases, with 5 bases between the two germline ends. Germline CDR1 and CDR2: SGHTA and FQGNSA. The length of the CDR3 is 13 residues. CDR3 loop: CASSLSITDTQYF. In nucleotides, the CDR3 is TGTGCCAGCAGCTTATCAATCACAGATACGCAGTATTTT.

This clone was seen a few times. CDR3 in amino acids: CAWSVPVQLSGELFF. DNA for the CDR3: TGTGCCTGGAGTGTACCGGTCCAATTAAGCGGGGAGCTGTTTTTT. This chain uses TRBV30 with TRBJ2-2; no clear D gene. Germline lookup yields CDR1 GTSNPN and CDR2 SVGIG (reference sequence). The CDR3 loop spans 15 amino acids. Trimming cost V 0 bases and J 7 bases, with 15 bases left between them.

The V and J genes are TRBV4-3 and TRBJ2-3; 10 bases are a match to TRBD1. CDR3 length: 17 amino acids. The V gene end was trimmed by 4 bases and the J gene end by 4 bases; junction bases not matched to a gene: 11. Per germline, CDR1 LGHNA and CDR2 YSLEER. CDR3 nucleotide sequence: TGCGCCAGCAGCCCTTCCGGGACAGGGGCATCCGCAGATACGCAGTATTTT. Protein: CASSPSGTGASADTQYF.

This clone occurred a few times. The chain links TRBV18 to TRBJ1-1; no firm D call. Trimming took 0 bases from V and 5 from J, leaving 16 bases between them. Germline CDR1 and CDR2: KGHSH and LQKENI. The CDR3 is 16 residues long. The CDR3 region is CASSPPVRSGGTEAFF. As DNA, the CDR3 is TGTGCCAGCTCACCACCAGTTAGGAGCGGTGGGACTGAAGCTTTCTTT.

The rearrangement joins TRBV5-1 to TRBJ1-2; TRBD1 matches 8 bases. This CDR3 is 14 amino acids long. Losses at the gene ends were 4 bases for V and 4 bases for J; bases not matched to a gene: 6. From germline, CDR1 is SGHRS and CDR2 YFSETQ. The CDR3 DNA reads as TGCGCCAGCAGCCCGGGGGACAGGAGCTATGGCTACACCTTC. This translates into CASSPGDRSYGYTF. Full variable domain (remainder filled in from reference TRBV5-1 and TRBJ1-2): KAGVTQTPRYLIKTRGQQVTLSCSPISGHRSVSWYQQTPGQGLQFLFEYFSETQRNKGNFPGRFSGRQFSNSRSEMNVSTLELGDSALYLCASSPGDRSYGYTFGSGTRLTVV.

This clone was detected a few times. The V gene is TRBV18, the J gene TRBJ1-2; TRBD1 agrees at 8 bases. The germline V gene encodes CDR1 KGHSH and CDR2 LQKENI. The CDR3 contains 15 residues. With 3 bases clipped from V and 2 bases from J, the junction kept 5 bases outside the gene matches. Written as DNA, the CDR3 is TGTGCCAGCTCACCCGGGACAGGCCAAAACTATGGCTACACCTTC. Protein product: CASSPGTGQNYGYTF. Full variable domain (rest looked up from reference TRBV18 and TRBJ1-2): NAGVMQNPRHLVRRRGQEARLRCSPMKGHSHVYWYRQLPEEGLKFMVYLQKENIIDESGMPKERFSAEFPKEGPSILRIQQVVRGDSAAYFCASSPGTGQNYGYTFGSGTRLTVV.

This clone was counted a few times. Other nucleotide sequences in the sample specify the same CDR3. The chain couples TRBV5-1 to TRBJ1-2, with D perhaps TRBD1 (5 bases). The V and J ends lost 0 bases and 1 base respectively, with 7 bases between them. CDR1 is SGHRS and CDR2 is YFSETQ in the germline V gene. CDR3 length: 14 amino acids. The CDR3 region has the DNA TGCGCCAGCAGCTTGGGACAGTTTAACTATGGCTACACCTTC. Its protein product is CASSLGQFNYGYTF.

This clone has only a few counts. The CDR3 sequence is CAIRGAASFGYTF. CDR3 nucleotide sequence: TGTGCCATCAGGGGGGCCGCGTCCTTCGGCTACACCTTC. The chain links TRBV10-3 to TRBJ1-2, with D tentatively TRBD1 (6 bases). Trimming stripped 6 bases from V and 8 bases from J, with 16 bases between. Germline V gene lookup returns CDR1 ENHRY and CDR2 SYGVKD. CDR3 length equals 13 residues.

This clone was recorded a few times. The chain is built from TRBV10-3 and TRBJ1-4, with 7 bases matching TRBD1. CDR1 is ENHRY, CDR2 SYGVKD, per germline. There are 14 residues in the CDR3. V lost 4 bases, J lost 3 bases, and 2 bases stayed unmatched. CDR3 in amino acids: CAISGTGPNEKLFF. The DNA for the CDR3 is TGTGCCATCAGTGGGACAGGCCCTAATGAAAAACTGTTTTTT.

This clone has only a few counts. V usage is TRBV29-1 and J usage is TRBJ1-1; TRBD1 might be the D (5 bases). The CDR3 spans 13 residues. Germline CDR1 reads SQVTM; CDR2 reads ANQGSEA. V dropped 4 bases and J dropped 0 bases, with 9 bases sitting between them. CDR3: CSVGRALNTEAFF. The DNA of the CDR3 is TGCAGCGTTGGCAGGGCTTTGAACACTGAAGCTTTCTTT.

V is TRBV4-2 and J is TRBJ2-7; TRBD1 matches at 10 bases. Germline loops: CDR1 LGHNA, CDR2 YNFKEQ. J was trimmed by 5 bases and V by 4 bases; bases with no gene match: 8. The CDR3 is 15 residues long. DNA for the CDR3: TGTGCCAGCAGCCGACAGGGGGCGCAGGAAGACGAGCAGTACTTC. Its protein is CASSRQGAQEDEQYF.

The sample holds a few counts of this clone. This chain connects TRBV7-3 to TRBJ2-2; 8 bases are shared with TRBD1. Germline V lookup: CDR1 SGHTA, CDR2 FQGTGA. Trimming cost V 5 bases and J 6 bases; bases outside gene matches: 8. The CDR3 runs 15 residues. CDR3 DNA sequence: TGTGCCAGCAGCCTTGGACAGGGTGGGGCCGGGGAGCTGTTTTTT. It yields the protein CASSLGQGGAGELFF.

This chain links TRBV7-2 with TRBJ2-7; TRBD2 matches 10 bases. Losses at the gene ends were 6 bases for V and 3 bases for J; bases not matched to a gene: 11. The CDR3 has 16 amino acids. CDR1 SGHTA and CDR2 FQGNSA come from the germline V gene. CDR3 region: CASRRASGGFYYEQYF. DNA for the CDR3: TGTGCCAGCAGACGAGCTAGCGGGGGATTCTACTACGAGCAGTACTTC.

Written as DNA, the CDR3 is TGTGCCAGTAGTATAGGAGGATCTGGGGCCAACGTCCTGACTTTC. As protein: CASSIGGSGANVLTF. The chain recombines TRBV19 with TRBJ2-6; no reliable D call. The germline V gene has CDR1 LNHDA and CDR2 SQIVND (reference sequence). V lost 1 base and J lost 1, with 5 bases in between. There are 15 residues in the CDR3.

Ten or more counts support this clone. J is TRBJ2-5 and V is TRBV28, with D unresolved. Trimming pared 4 bases from V and 1 base from J, leaving 4 bases between. The germline CDR1 and CDR2 sequences are MDHEN and SYDVKM. The length of the CDR3 is 12 residues. In DNA, the CDR3 is TGTGCCAGCAGTTCGGTCCAAGAGACCCAGTACTTC. It encodes CASSSVQETQYF.

This clone was found a few times. This chain uses TRBV30 with TRBJ2-5; 8 positions agree with TRBD2. This CDR3 spans 12 amino acids. The germline V gene encodes CDR1 GTSNPN and CDR2 SVGIG (reference sequence). V was pared by 3 bases and J by 5 bases, with 2 bases of the junction left unmatched. The CDR3 DNA follows: TGTGCCTGGAGCGGCGGGGGGGAGACCCAGTACTTC. As protein: CAWSGGGETQYF. The full variable domain, in which reference TRBV30 and TRBJ2-5 provide the parts outside the CDR3, is SQTIHQWPATLVQPVGSPLSLECTVEGTSNPNLYWYRQAAGRGLQLLFYSVGIGQISSEVPQNLSASRPQDRQFILSSKKLLLSDSGFYLCAWSGGGETQYFGPGTRLLVL.

The CDR3, as DNA: TGTGCCAGCAGCTTATCGCGGCTGGGGGGGTACGGCTACACCTTC. Residues: CASSLSRLGGYGYTF. The chain uses TRBV7-9 and TRBJ1-2; D may be TRBD1 (5 bases). The CDR3 extends over 15 amino acids. Trimming left V 2 bases short and J 8 bases short, with 18 bases between. Germline V gene sequence: CDR1 SEHNR, CDR2 FQNEAQ (reference sequence).

Notes on this clone: The junction departs from the called germline gene at one end, perhaps through a read error. This rearrangement joins TRBV19 to TRBJ2-7, with TRBD1 matching over 7 bases. Germline V gives CDR1 LNHDA, CDR2 SQIVND (reference sequence). The CDR3 loop spans 14 amino acids. As DNA, the CDR3 is TGTGCCAGCAGTACCCGACAGGGTAGGAACGAGCAGTACTTC. Translation: CASSTRQGRNEQYF.

Concerning this clone itself: The junction differs from germline at one of its ends, possibly a read error. Other DNA sequences in this specimen translate into the identical CDR3. The CDR3 protein is CASSPGSVEKEYF. CDR3 nucleotide sequence: TGCGCCAGCAGCCCCGGGAGCGTTGAAAAGGAGTACTTC. This chain joins TRBV7-8 and TRBJ2-5; the D gene is possibly TRBD2 (6 bases). Germline CDR1 reads SGHVS; CDR2 reads FQNEAQ. The CDR3 totals 13 residues.

This chain uses TRBV6-5 with TRBJ2-7, with D maybe TRBD2 (6 bases). Trimming took 10 bases from V and 3 from J, leaving 13 bases between them. This CDR3 spans 12 amino acids. Germline values: CDR1 MNHEY, CDR2 SVGAGI. The CDR3 DNA reads as TGTGCCACCACCGGGACTTACTACGAGCAGTACTTC. It encodes CATTGTYYEQYF.

The V gene is TRBV11-2, the J gene TRBJ2-5, with TRBD2 matching 7 bases. J gave up 5 bases and V 5 bases, and 5 bases lay outside the gene matches. Germline assignment: CDR1 SGHAT and CDR2 FQNNGV. The CDR3 sequence is 13 residues long. CDR3 DNA sequence: TGTGCCAGCAGCCCCGGACTAGTGGAGACCCAGTACTTC. It translates to CASSPGLVETQYF.

The chain uses TRBV7-9 and TRBJ2-7; 7 positions match TRBD2. The germline CDR1 and CDR2 sequences are SEHNR and FQNEAQ (reference sequence). The CDR3 extends over 11 amino acids. V dropped 5 bases and J dropped 12; count of bases not matched to a gene: 7. CDR3 residues: CASSRGRGLYF. In nucleotides, the CDR3 is TGTGCCAGCAGCCGAGGGAGGGGCCTGTACTTC.

This chain joins TRBV6-1 and TRBJ1-6, with 7 positions matching TRBD1. Trimming cost V 8 bases and J 9 bases; bases outside gene matches: 13. Per the germline V gene, CDR1 is MNHNS and CDR2 is SASEGT. The CDR3 covers 15 residues. The CDR3 region is CASLRAQGVGSPLHF. The CDR3 DNA is TGTGCCAGCCTTCGAGCCCAGGGGGTAGGTTCACCCCTCCACTTT.

This clone has more than one count but fewer than ten. The gene calls are TRBV7-3 and TRBJ1-2; D unresolved. Germline V gives CDR1 SGHTA, CDR2 FQGTGA. V lost 5 bases and J 1 base, leaving 5 bases between the germline ends. This CDR3 contains 12 residues. The CDR3 DNA is TGTGCCAGCAGCGATAGTAACTATGGCTACACCTTC. It is translated as CASSDSNYGYTF.

This chain connects TRBV5-1 to TRBJ2-7; maybe TRBD2 (6 bases). Germline V lookup: CDR1 SGHRS, CDR2 YFSETQ. The CDR3 totals 14 residues. V shed 0 bases and J shed 4 bases, with 11 bases lying between them. CDR3 sequence (DNA): TGCGCCAGCAGCTTGGAAGGGGCGGGGTACGAGCAGTACTTC. Amino acid sequence: CASSLEGAGYEQYF.

This clone was detected only a few times. This sequence joins TRBV5-6 and TRBJ2-7, with a weak D call TRBD1 (6 bases). Germline lookup yields CDR1 SGHDT and CDR2 YYEEEE. The CDR3 is made up of 14 amino acids. V was cut by 5 bases and J by 0 bases, with 12 bases left in between. CDR3 loop: CASRRRDNSYEQYF. The CDR3 DNA follows: TGTGCCAGCAGAAGACGGGACAACTCCTACGAGCAGTACTTC.

J is TRBJ2-5 and V is TRBV2; a weak D match, TRBD2 (6 bases). Trimming stripped 7 bases from V and 2 bases from J, with 11 bases between. From germline, CDR1 is SNHLY and CDR2 FYNNEI. The CDR3 is 13 residues long. Here the CDR3 reads CASTKRVQETQYF. The CDR3 DNA reads as TGTGCCAGCACCAAGCGGGTACAAGAGACCCAGTACTTC.

Worth noting for this clone: One end of the junction does not line up with germline, which may come from a read error. The chain couples TRBV15 to TRBJ1-5, with D tentatively TRBD1 (5 bases). CDR1 is LNHNV, CDR2 YYDKDF, per germline (reference sequence). This CDR3 has 14 residues. The CDR3 DNA sequence: TGTGCCACCAGCGGAGACAGATCCAATCAGCCCCAGCATTTT. It encodes CATSGDRSNQPQHF.

This clone occurred a few times. The genes are TRBV7-2 and TRBJ2-3; D might be TRBD2 (5 bases). Germline V lookup: CDR1 SGHTA, CDR2 FQGNSA. The V end lost 1 base, the J end lost 2 bases, and 10 bases lay between the germline ends. The CDR3 is made up of 15 amino acids. The DNA for the CDR3 is TGTGCCAGCAGCTTAGGCCCGGACTTCACAGATACGCAGTATTTT. It codes for CASSLGPDFTDTQYF.